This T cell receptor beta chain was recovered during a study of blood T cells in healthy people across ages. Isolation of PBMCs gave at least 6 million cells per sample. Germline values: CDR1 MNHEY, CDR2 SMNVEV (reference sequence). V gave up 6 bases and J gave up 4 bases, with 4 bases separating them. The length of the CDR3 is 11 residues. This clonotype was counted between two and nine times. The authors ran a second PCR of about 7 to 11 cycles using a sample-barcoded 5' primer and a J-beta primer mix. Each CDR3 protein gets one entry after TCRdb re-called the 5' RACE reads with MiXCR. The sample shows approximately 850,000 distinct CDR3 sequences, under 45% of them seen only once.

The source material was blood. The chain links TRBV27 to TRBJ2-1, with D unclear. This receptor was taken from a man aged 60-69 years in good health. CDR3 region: CASRAYNEQFF. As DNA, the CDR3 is TGTGCCAGCAGGGCTTACAATGAGCAGTTCTTC.